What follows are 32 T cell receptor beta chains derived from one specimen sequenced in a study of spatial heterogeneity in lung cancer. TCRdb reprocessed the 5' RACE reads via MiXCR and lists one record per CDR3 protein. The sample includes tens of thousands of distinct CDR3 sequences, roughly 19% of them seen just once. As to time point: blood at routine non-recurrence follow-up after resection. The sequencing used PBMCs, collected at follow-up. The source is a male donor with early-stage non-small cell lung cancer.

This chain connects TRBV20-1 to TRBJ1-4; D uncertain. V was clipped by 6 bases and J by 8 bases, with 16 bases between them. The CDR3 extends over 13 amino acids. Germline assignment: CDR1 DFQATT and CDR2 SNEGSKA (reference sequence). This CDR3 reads CSAPSSLGEKLFF. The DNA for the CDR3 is TGCAGTGCCCCCTCGTCCCTTGGGGAAAAACTGTTTTTT.

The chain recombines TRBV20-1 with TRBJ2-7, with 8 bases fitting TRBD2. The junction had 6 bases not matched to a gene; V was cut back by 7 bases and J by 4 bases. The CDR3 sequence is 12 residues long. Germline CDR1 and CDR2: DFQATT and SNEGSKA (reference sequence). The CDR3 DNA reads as TGCAGTGTCCAGACTAGCGTTTACGAGCAGTACTTC. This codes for CSVQTSVYEQYF.

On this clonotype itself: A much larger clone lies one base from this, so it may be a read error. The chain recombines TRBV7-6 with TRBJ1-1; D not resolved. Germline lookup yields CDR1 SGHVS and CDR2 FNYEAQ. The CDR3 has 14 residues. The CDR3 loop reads CTSSLGVMNTEAFF. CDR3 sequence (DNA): TGTACCAGCAGCTTAGGCGTGATGAACACTGAAGCTTTCTTT.

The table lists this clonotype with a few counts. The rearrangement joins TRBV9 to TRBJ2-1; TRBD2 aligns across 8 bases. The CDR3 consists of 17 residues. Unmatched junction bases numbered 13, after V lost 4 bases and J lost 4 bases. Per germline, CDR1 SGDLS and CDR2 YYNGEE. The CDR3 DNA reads TGTGCCAGCAGCCCCCGGGGGGGGACGTTCCTATACAATGAGCAGTTCTTC. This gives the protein CASSPRGGTFLYNEQFF.

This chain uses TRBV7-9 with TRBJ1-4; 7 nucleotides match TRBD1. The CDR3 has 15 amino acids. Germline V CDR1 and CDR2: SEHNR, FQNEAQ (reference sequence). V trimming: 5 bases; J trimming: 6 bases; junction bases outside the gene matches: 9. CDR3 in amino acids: CASSPFGTEYEKLFF. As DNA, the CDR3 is TGTGCCAGCAGCCCGTTCGGGACAGAGTATGAAAAACTGTTTTTT.

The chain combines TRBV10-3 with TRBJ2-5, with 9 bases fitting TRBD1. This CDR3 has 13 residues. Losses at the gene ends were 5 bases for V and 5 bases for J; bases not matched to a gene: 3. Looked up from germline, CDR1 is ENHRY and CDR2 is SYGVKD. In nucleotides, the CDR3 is TGTGCCATCAGTACGACAGGGGGGGAGACCCAGTACTTC. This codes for CAISTTGGETQYF.

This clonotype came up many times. CDR3 loop: CASSPPGQPFNEQFF. DNA for the CDR3: TGTGCCAGCTCACCACCGGGACAGCCATTCAATGAGCAGTTCTTC. The V and J genes are TRBV18 and TRBJ2-1; 7 bases align to TRBD1. The CDR3 runs to 15 residues. Germline CDR1 reads KGHSH; CDR2 reads LQKENI. Trimming at V came to 0 bases and at J to 6 bases, leaving 5 bases not matched to a gene.

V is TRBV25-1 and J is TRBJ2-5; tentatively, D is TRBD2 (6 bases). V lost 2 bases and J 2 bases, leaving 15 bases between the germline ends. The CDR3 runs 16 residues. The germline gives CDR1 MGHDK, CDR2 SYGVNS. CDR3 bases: TGTGCCAGCAGTGAAGGCGGGAAGGTCCTTCAAGAGACCCAGTACTTC. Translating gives CASSEGGKVLQETQYF.

The CDR3 reads CASSSGRGNTIYF. The CDR3 bases are TGTGCCAGCAGTTCGGGGCGAGGAAACACCATATATTTT. The genes are TRBV27 and TRBJ1-3; D is perhaps TRBD1 (5 bases). V was trimmed by 4 bases and J by 4 bases, leaving 8 bases between them. CDR1 MNHEY and CDR2 SMNVEV come from the germline V gene (reference sequence). The CDR3 contains 13 residues.

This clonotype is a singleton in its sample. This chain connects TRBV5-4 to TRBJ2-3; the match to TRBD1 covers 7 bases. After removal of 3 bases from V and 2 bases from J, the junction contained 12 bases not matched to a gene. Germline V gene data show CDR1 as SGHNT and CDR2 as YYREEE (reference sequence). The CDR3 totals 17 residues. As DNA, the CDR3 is TGTGCCAGCAGCTATCAACGTCCCGGGACAGTCACAGATACGCAGTATTTT. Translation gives CASSYQRPGTVTDTQYF.

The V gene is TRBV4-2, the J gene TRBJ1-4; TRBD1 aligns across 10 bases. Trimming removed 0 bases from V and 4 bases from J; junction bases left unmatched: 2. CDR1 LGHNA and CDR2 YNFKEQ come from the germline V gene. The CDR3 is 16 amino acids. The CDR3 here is CASSQDGTGDNEKLFF. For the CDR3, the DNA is TGTGCCAGCAGCCAAGATGGGACAGGGGATAATGAAAAACTGTTTTTT.

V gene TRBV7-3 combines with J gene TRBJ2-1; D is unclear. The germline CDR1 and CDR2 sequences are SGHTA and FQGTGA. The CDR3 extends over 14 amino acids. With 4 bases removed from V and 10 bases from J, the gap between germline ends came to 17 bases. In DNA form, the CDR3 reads TGTGCCAGCAGCTATGGCGCGAGTTCGCTCGAGCAGTTCTTC. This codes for CASSYGASSLEQFF.

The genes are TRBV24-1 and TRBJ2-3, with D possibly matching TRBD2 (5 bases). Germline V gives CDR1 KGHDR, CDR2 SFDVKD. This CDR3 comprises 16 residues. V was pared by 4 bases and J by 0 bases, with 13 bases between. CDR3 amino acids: CATSEEAETSTDTQYF. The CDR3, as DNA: TGTGCCACCAGTGAAGAAGCGGAAACTAGCACAGATACGCAGTATTTT.

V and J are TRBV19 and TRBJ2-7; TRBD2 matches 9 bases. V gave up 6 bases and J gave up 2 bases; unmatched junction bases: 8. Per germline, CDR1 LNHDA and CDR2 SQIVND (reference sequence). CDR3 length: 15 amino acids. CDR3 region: CASSPGTSPTYEQYF. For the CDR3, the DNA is TGTGCCAGTAGCCCCGGGACTAGCCCCACCTACGAGCAGTACTTC. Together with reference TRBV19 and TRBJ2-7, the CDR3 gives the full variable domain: DGGITQSPKYLFRKEGQNVTLSCEQNLNHDAMYWYRQDPGQGLRLIYYSQIVNDFQKGDIAEGYSVSREKKESFPLTVTSAQKNPTAFYLCASSPGTSPTYEQYFGPGTRLTVT.

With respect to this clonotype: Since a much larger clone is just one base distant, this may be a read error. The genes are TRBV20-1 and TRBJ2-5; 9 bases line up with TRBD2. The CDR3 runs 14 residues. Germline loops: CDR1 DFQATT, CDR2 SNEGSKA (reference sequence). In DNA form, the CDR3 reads TGCAGTGCGCGACTAGCGGCCGACCATGAGACCCAGTACTTC. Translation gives CSARLAADHETQYF.

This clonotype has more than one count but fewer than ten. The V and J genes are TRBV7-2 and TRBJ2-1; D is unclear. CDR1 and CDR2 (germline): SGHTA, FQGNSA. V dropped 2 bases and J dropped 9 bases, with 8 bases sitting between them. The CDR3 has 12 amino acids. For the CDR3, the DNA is TGTGCCAGCAGCTTAATGGGGTTTGAGCAGTTCTTC. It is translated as CASSLMGFEQFF.

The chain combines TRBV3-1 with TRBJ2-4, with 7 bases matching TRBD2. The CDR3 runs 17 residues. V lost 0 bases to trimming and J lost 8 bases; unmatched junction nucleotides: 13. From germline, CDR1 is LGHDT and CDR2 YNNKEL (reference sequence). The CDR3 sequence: CASSQEPLGGGRYIQYF. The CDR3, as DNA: TGTGCCAGCAGCCAAGAGCCCCTTGGGGGAGGGAGGTACATTCAGTACTTC.

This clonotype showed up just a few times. In DNA form, the CDR3 reads TGTGCCACCAGTGAAGAGGGAGGCGGCTACACCTTC. Its protein is CATSEEGGGYTF. This chain joins TRBV24-1 and TRBJ1-2; no reliable D call. The CDR3 spans 12 residues. V was clipped by 4 bases and J by 8 bases, with 10 bases between them. The V gene's germline CDR1 is KGHDR and CDR2 SFDVKD.

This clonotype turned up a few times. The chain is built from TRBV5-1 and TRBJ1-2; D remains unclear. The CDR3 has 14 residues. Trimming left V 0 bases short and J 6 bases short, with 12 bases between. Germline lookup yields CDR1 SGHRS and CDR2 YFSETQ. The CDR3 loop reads CASSLGNGVDGYTF. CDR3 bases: TGCGCCAGCAGCTTGGGGAATGGCGTAGATGGCTACACCTTC.

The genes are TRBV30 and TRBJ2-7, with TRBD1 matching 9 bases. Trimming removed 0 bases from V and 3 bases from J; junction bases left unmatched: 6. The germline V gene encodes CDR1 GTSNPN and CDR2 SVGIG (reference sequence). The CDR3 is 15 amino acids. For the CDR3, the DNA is TGTGCCTGGAGTGTACTTGGGACAGGGAACTACGAGCAGTACTTC. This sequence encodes CAWSVLGTGNYEQYF.

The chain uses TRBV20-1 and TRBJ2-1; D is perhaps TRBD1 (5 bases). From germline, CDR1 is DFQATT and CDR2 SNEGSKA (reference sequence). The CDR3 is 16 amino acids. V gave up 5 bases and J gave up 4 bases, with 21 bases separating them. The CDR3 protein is CSAGAVQGKGYNEQFF. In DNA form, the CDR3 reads TGCAGTGCTGGGGCGGTACAAGGGAAGGGGTACAATGAGCAGTTCTTC.

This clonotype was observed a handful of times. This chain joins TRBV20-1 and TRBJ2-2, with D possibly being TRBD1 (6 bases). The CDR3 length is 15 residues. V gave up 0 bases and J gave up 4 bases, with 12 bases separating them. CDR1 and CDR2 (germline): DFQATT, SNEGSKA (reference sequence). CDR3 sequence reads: CSARDLTGTTGELFF. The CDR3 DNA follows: TGCAGTGCTAGAGATCTCACAGGGACCACCGGGGAGCTGTTTTTT.

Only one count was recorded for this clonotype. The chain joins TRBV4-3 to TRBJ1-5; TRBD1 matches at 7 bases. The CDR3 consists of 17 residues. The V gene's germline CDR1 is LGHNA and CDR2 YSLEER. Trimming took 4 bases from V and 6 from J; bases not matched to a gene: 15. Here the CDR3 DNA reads TGCGCCAGCAGCCCCTCCCTGTCGACAGGGTCAATTCAGCCCCAGCATTTT. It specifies CASSPSLSTGSIQPQHF.

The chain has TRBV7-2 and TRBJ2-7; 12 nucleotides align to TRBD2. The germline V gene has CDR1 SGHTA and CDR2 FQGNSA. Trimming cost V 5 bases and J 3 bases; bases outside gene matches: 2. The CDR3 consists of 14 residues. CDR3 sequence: CASSATSGGYEQYF. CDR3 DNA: TGTGCCAGCAGCGCGACTAGCGGGGGCTACGAGCAGTACTTC.

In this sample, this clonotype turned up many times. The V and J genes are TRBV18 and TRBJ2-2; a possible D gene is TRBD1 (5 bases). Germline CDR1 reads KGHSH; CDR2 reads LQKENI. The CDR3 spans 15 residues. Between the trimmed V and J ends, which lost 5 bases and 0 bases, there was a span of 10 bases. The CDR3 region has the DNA TGTGCCAGCTCAAAACAGGAACCGAACACCGGGGAGCTGTTTTTT. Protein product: CASSKQEPNTGELFF.

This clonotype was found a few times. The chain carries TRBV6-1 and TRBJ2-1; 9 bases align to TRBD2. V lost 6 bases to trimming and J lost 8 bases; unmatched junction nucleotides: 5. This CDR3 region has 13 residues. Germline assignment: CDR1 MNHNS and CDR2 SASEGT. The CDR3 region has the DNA TGTGCCAGCAGGGGGACTAGCCAGCATGAGCAGTTCTTC. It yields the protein CASRGTSQHEQFF.

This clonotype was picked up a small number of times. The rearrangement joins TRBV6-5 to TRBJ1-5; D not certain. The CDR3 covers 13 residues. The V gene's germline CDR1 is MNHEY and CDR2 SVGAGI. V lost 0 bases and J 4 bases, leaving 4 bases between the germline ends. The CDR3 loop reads CASSYSRNQPQHF. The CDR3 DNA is TGTGCCAGCAGTTACTCGAGAAATCAGCCCCAGCATTTT.

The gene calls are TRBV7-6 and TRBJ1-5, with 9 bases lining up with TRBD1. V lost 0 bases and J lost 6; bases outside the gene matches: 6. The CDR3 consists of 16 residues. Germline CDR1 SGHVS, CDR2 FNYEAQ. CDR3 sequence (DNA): TGTGCCAGCAGCTTAGCGGGACAGGGCCCATCTCAGCCCCAGCATTTT. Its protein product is CASSLAGQGPSQPQHF. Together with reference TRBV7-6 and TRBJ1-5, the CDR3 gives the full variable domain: GAGVSQSPRYKVTKRGQDVALRCDPISGHVSLYWYRQALGQGPEFLTYFNYEAQQDKSGLPNDRFSAERPEGSISTLTIQRTEQRDSAMYRCASSLAGQGPSQPQHFGDGTRLSIL.

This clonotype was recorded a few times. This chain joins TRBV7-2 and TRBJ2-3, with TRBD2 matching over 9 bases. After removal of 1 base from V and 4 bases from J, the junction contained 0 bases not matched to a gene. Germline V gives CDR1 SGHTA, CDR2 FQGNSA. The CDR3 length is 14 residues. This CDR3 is CASSLGLAADTQYF. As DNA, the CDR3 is TGTGCCAGCAGCTTAGGACTAGCGGCAGATACGCAGTATTTT.

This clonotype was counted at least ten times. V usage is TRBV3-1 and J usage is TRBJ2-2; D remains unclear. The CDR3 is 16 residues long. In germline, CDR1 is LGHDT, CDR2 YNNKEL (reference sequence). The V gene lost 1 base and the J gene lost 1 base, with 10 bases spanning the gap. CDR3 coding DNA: TGTGCCAGCAGCCAAGGGGTTTCTCTGAACACCGGGGAGCTGTTTTTT. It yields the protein CASSQGVSLNTGELFF.

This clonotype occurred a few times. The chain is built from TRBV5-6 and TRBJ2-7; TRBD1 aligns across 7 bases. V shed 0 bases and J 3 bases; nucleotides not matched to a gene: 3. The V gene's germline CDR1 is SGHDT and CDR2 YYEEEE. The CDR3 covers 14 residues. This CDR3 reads CASSLGDSGYEQYV. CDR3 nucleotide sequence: TGTGCCAGCAGCTTGGGGGACAGCGGCTACGAGCAGTACGTC.

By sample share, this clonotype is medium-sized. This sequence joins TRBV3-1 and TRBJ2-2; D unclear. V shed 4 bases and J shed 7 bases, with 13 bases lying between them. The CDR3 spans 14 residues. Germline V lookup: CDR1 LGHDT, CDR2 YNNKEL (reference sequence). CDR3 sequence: CASSPRSLFGELFF. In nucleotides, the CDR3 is TGTGCCAGCAGCCCTCGCTCTCTGTTCGGGGAGCTGTTTTTT.